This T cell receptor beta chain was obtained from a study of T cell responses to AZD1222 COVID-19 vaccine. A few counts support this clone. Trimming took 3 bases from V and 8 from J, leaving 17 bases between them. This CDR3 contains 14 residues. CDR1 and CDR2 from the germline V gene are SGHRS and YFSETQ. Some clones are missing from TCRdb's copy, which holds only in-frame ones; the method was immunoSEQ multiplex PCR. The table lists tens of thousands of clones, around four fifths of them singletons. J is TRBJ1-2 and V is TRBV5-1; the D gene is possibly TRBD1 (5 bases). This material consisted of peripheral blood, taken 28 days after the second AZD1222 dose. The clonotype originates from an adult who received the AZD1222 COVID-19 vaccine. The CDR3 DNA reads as TGCGCCAGCAGCTCCGAGATTGGGCAGGGCGGCTACACCTTC. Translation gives CASSSEIGQGGYTF. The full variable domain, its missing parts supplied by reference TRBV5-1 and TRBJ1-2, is KAGVTQTPRYLIKTRGQQVTLSCSPISGHRSVSWYQQTPGQGLQFLFEYFSETQRNKGNFPGRFSGRQFSNSRSEMNVSTLELGDSALYLCASSSEIGQGGYTFGSGTRLTVV.